The clone carrying this T cell receptor (beta chain) was seen only a few times. What it binds is unknown. The data are from a study of naive and memory T cell subsets. Study-wide results and caveats: In CD4 and CD8 cells, diversity dropped from naive through EMRA. Possibly reflecting memory cells re-expressing CD45RA, a few larger clonotypes occurred in naive repertoires, especially CD8.

From the second PCR step, alpha and beta chains were amplified apart. The beta constant-region primer was an equimolar mix of two oligonucleotides covering TRBC1 and TRBC2. Nested alpha and beta constant-region primers with the SP2 primer drove four PCR rounds on ligated cDNA. MiXCR, applied by TCRdb to the UMI-ligation and nested PCR reads, yields one record per CDR3 protein. The sample has approximately 140,000 distinct CDR3 sequences; roughly 22% are singletons. The V gene's germline CDR1 is WSHSY and CDR2 SAAADI. The CDR3 is made up of 13 amino acids. V shed 7 bases, J shed 3 bases, and the junction held 4 bases outside the gene matches.

What was sequenced was naive CD4+ T cells from blood. This sequence originates from a human donor in good health. The chain carries TRBV10-2 and TRBJ1-1; TRBD1 agrees at 8 bases. CDR3 protein: CASKQTGDTEAFF. The CDR3 DNA reads as TGCGCCAGCAAACAGACAGGGGACACTGAAGCTTTCTTT.